Below are 20 T cell receptor beta chains sequenced from a single sample in a study of OX40 agonist ivuxolimab in advanced cancers. Profiled with immunoSEQ multiplex PCR; TCRdb holds only in-frame clones, not every one. The sample includes approximately 76,000 clones, more than 70% seen only once; the top ten take 0.7% to 1%. The material sequenced was CD4+ or CD8+ T cells sorted from blood, taken in a trial of the OX40 agonist ivuxolimab. The origin of the receptors is an adult with an advanced solid tumor such as melanoma, head and neck, liver or kidney cancer.

The genes are TRBV28 and TRBJ1-5; tentative D call: TRBD1 (5 bases). The germline V gene encodes CDR1 MDHEN and CDR2 SYDVKM. The CDR3 length is 12 residues. Between the trimmed V and J ends, which lost 11 bases and 4 bases, there was a span of 12 bases. CDR3 loop: CAGRGGNQPQHF. In DNA, the CDR3 is TGTGCCGGACGGGGGGGGAATCAGCCCCAGCATTTT. Looking up the rest from reference TRBV28 and TRBJ1-5 gives the full variable domain: DVKVTQSSRYLVKRTGEKVFLECVQDMDHENMFWYRQDPGLGLRLIYFSYDVKMKEKGDIPEGYSVSREKKERFSLILESASTNQTSMYLCAGRGGNQPQHFGDGTRLSIL.

The chain is built from TRBV21-1 and TRBJ2-7; the D call of TRBD2 is as the table states it, not checked on the DNA. TRBV21-1 is a known pseudogene. The CDR3 spans 21 residues. In DNA, the CDR3 is TGTGCCAGCAGCAAGAAGGAGAGTAGAGGGACTAGCGGGAAGAGCTCCTACGAGCAGTACTTC. This translates into CASSKKESRGTSGKSSYEQYF.

The chain employs TRBV11-2 and TRBJ2-2, with TRBD2 identical over 9 bases. J gave up 6 bases and V 5 bases, and 10 bases lay outside the gene matches. The germline gives CDR1 SGHAT, CDR2 FQNNGV. This CDR3 has 16 residues. This CDR3 is CASSPRLAGEAGELFF. The CDR3, as DNA: TGTGCCAGCAGCCCCCGCTTAGCGGGAGAAGCCGGGGAGCTGTTTTTT.

The chain joins TRBV19 to TRBJ2-7; tentative D call: TRBD2 (5 bases). This CDR3 has 14 amino acids. CDR1 is LNHDA, CDR2 SQIVND, per germline (reference sequence). V was trimmed by 5 bases and J by 6 bases, leaving 17 bases between them. CDR3 in DNA: TGTGCCAGTAGTGAGGGCCCCCGAAGCCTCGAGCAGTACTTC. It codes for CASSEGPRSLEQYF.

This chain connects TRBV7-8 to TRBJ1-1; tentative D call: TRBD1 (6 bases). This CDR3 is built from 15 residues. Germline-derived CDR1 and CDR2 are SGHVS and FQNEAQ. Trimming removed 5 bases from V and 3 bases from J, with 16 bases in between. This chain's CDR3 is CASSGSRGRDTEAFF. CDR3 sequence (DNA): TGTGCCAGCAGCGGATCCAGGGGTAGGGACACTGAAGCTTTCTTT. Full variable domain (remainder filled in from reference TRBV7-8 and TRBJ1-1): GAGVSQSPRYKVAKRGQDVALRCDPISGHVSLFWYQQALGQGPEFLTYFQNEAQLDKSGLPSDRFFAERPEGSVSTLKIQRTQQEDSAVYLCASSGSRGRDTEAFFGQGTRLTVV.

The chain carries TRBV15 and TRBJ2-3; 7 bases map to TRBD2. Unmatched junction bases numbered 5, after V lost 0 bases and J lost 2 bases. The CDR3 spans 16 residues. Looked up from germline, CDR1 is LNHNV and CDR2 is YYDKDF (reference sequence). The CDR3 DNA follows: TGTGCCACCAGCAGAGAAGGTAGCGGGCTCACAGATACGCAGTATTTT. Its protein is CATSREGSGLTDTQYF.

This rearrangement joins TRBV19 to TRBJ2-5; 9 bases align to TRBD2. CDR3 length: 16 amino acids. CDR1 LNHDA and CDR2 SQIVND come from the germline V gene (reference sequence). V shed 4 bases and J 4 bases; nucleotides not matched to a gene: 10. CDR3: CASSTGTSRVPETQYF. Here the CDR3 DNA reads TGTGCCAGTAGTACGGGGACTAGCCGAGTACCAGAGACCCAGTACTTC.

The genes are TRBV28 and TRBJ1-4; 8 bases are shared with TRBD1. Germline CDR1 and CDR2: MDHEN and SYDVKM. This CDR3 is built from 14 residues. V lost 5 bases and J lost 8; bases outside the gene matches: 7. The DNA of the CDR3 is TGTGCCAGCAGTGGACAGGGTATCGGCGAAAAACTGTTTTTT. Its protein is CASSGQGIGEKLFF.

This clone was picked up a small number of times. This chain connects TRBV29-1 to TRBJ1-1; no firm D call. Germline V gene sequence: CDR1 SQVTM, CDR2 ANQGSEA. The CDR3 consists of 12 residues. The V end lost 6 bases, the J end lost 1 base, and 9 bases lay between the germline ends. CDR3 bases: TGCAGCGTGGAACAGCGGAACACTGAAGCTTTCTTT. This translates into CSVEQRNTEAFF.

The chain carries TRBV10-3 and TRBJ2-2; 7 bases match TRBD2. The germline gives CDR1 ENHRY, CDR2 SYGVKD. The length of the CDR3 is 20 residues. V shed 3 bases, J shed 0 bases, and the junction held 16 bases outside the gene matches. The CDR3 here is CAISDTRSASGLTNTGELFF. CDR3 coding DNA: TGTGCCATCAGTGACACCAGGTCGGCTAGCGGCCTGACGAACACCGGGGAGCTGTTTTTT.

V usage is TRBV5-1 and J usage is TRBJ1-4; 9 bases align to TRBD1. The CDR3 is made up of 13 amino acids. V shed 3 bases, J shed 8 bases, and the junction held 2 bases outside the gene matches. CDR1 SGHRS and CDR2 YFSETQ come from the germline V gene. CDR3 in amino acids: CASSSGQGEKLFF. CDR3 nucleotides: TGCGCCAGCAGCTCGGGACAGGGCGAAAAACTGTTTTTT.

This sequence joins TRBV27 and TRBJ1-6, with D unclear. CDR1 is MNHEY, CDR2 SMNVEV, per germline (reference sequence). Trimming cost V 5 bases and J 7 bases, with 12 bases left between them. CDR3 length: 14 amino acids. The CDR3 loop is CASSPQLENSPLHF. The CDR3 nucleotides read TGTGCCAGCAGTCCCCAGCTGGAAAATTCACCCCTCCACTTT.

The CDR3 coding sequence is TGTGCCAGCAGCTCGGGACCGGGAGGCAGTGAGCAGTTCTTC. This codes for CASSSGPGGSEQFF. V gene TRBV7-3 combines with J gene TRBJ2-1; 7 bases align to TRBD2. The V segment lost 4 bases and the J segment 9 bases; nucleotides outside the gene matches: 9. Germline CDR1 is SGHTA and CDR2 is FQGTGA. CDR3 length: 14 residues.

The chain recombines TRBV30 with TRBJ1-4; 11 positions match TRBD1. The J segment lost 3 bases and the V segment lost 5 bases, leaving 5 bases of the junction unmatched. This CDR3 contains 15 residues. Germline values: CDR1 GTSNPN, CDR2 SVGIG (reference sequence). This CDR3 is CAWGTGGTSNEKLFF. CDR3 DNA: TGTGCCTGGGGGACAGGGGGAACTTCTAATGAAAAACTGTTTTTT.

J is TRBJ2-1 and V is TRBV5-1; 9 bases agree with TRBD1. The V gene's germline CDR1 is SGHRS and CDR2 YFSETQ. CDR3 length: 14 residues. V lost 4 bases to trimming and J lost 4 bases; unmatched junction nucleotides: 3. The DNA of the CDR3 is TGCGCCAGCAGCCGGACAGGGGAATACAATGAGCAGTTCTTC. Its protein is CASSRTGEYNEQFF. The entire variable domain, with the rest obtained from reference TRBV5-1 and TRBJ2-1, is as follows: KAGVTQTPRYLIKTRGQQVTLSCSPISGHRSVSWYQQTPGQGLQFLFEYFSETQRNKGNFPGRFSGRQFSNSRSEMNVSTLELGDSALYLCASSRTGEYNEQFFGPGTRLTVL.

In its sample, this clone was seen a few times. This rearrangement joins TRBV14 to TRBJ2-5; 8 bases match TRBD2. There are 17 residues in the CDR3. After removal of 8 bases from V and 2 bases from J, the junction contained 16 bases not matched to a gene. Per germline, CDR1 SGHDN and CDR2 FVKESK. CDR3 DNA sequence: TGTGCCAGCTCGCCGGGAAAACTAGCGGCCCTTCAAGAGACCCAGTACTTC. It encodes CASSPGKLAALQETQYF. Full variable domain (outside the CDR3, taken from reference TRBV14 and TRBJ2-5): EAGVTQFPSHSVIEKGQTVTLRCDPISGHDNLYWYRRVMGKEIKFLLHFVKESKQDESGMPNNRFLAERTGGTYSTLKVQPAELEDSGVYFCASSPGKLAALQETQYFGPGTRLLVL.

This chain joins TRBV18 and TRBJ2-1; D is possibly TRBD1 or TRBD2 (6 bases each). The CDR3 has 13 residues. Germline CDR1 is KGHSH and CDR2 is LQKENI. V was trimmed by 3 bases and J by 8 bases, leaving 11 bases between them. The CDR3 DNA reads as TGTGCCAGCTCACCCTATGGGGGGCATGAGCAGTTCTTC. Encoded protein: CASSPYGGHEQFF. Combining the CDR3 with reference TRBV18 and TRBJ2-1 gives the whole variable domain NAGVMQNPRHLVRRRGQEARLRCSPMKGHSHVYWYRQLPEEGLKFMVYLQKENIIDESGMPKERFSAEFPKEGPSILRIQQVVRGDSAAYFCASSPYGGHEQFFGPGTRLTVL.

The chain links TRBV28 to TRBJ2-7; maybe TRBD1 (5 bases). Germline-derived CDR1 and CDR2 are MDHEN and SYDVKM. The ends were cut back, 4 bases at V and 6 bases at J, with 16 bases in the middle. The CDR3 is 14 residues long. CDR3 loop: CASSSPGHPREQYF. DNA for the CDR3: TGTGCCAGCAGTTCCCCCGGACATCCTCGCGAGCAGTACTTC.

V is TRBV30 and J is TRBJ1-4; D uncertain. The CDR3 is 15 residues long. Germline assignment: CDR1 GTSNPN and CDR2 SVGIG (reference sequence). V was pared by 0 bases and J by 1 base, with 9 bases between. Written as DNA, the CDR3 is TGTGCCTGGAGTGTTAGGCGGAGAACTAATGAAAAACTGTTTTTT. As protein: CAWSVRRRTNEKLFF.

The chain recombines TRBV6-1 with TRBJ2-1; D gene uncertain. This CDR3 region has 12 residues. The germline gives CDR1 MNHNS, CDR2 SASEGT. V was clipped by 4 bases and J by 4 bases, with 5 bases between them. CDR3 bases: TGTGCCAGCAGTGCTCATTACAATGAGCAGTTCTTC. Translation gives CASSAHYNEQFF.